This TCR beta chain was recorded in a study of blood T cells in healthy people across ages. Whole-study context: Using template switching, researchers captured about one barcoded beta molecule for each two T cells.

On this clonotype: The antigen is not known.

Primers used in a second PCR of about 6 to 11 cycles were a sample-barcoded 5' primer and a J-beta primer mix. One entry per CDR3 protein, called by TCRdb with MiXCR from the 5' RACE reads. The repertoire consists of hundreds of thousands of distinct CDR3 sequences, with roughly 24% occurring once and the leading ten covering about 3%. The CDR3 extends over 16 amino acids. Germline CDR1 and CDR2: KGHDR and SFDVKD. V dropped 3 bases and J dropped 4; count of bases not matched to a gene: 8. Whole-study findings and limits: A strong correlation was found between TCR beta diversity and the percentage of naive T cells.

These data are also associated with another study on T cells of mothers and their children.

The sequence came from a boy aged 10-17 years in good health. V usage is TRBV24-1 and J usage is TRBJ2-3; 8 bases fit TRBD1. Sequenced sample: blood. CDR3: CATSDTGQEEADTQYF. The CDR3 DNA reads TGTGCCACCAGTGATACGGGACAGGAAGAGGCAGATACGCAGTATTTT.